This T cell receptor (beta chain) was sequenced for a study of blood T cell repertoires in COVID-19. Study information: The cDNA or gDNA used as material had been derived from T cells, B-cell-depleted T cells, or PBMCs.

The CDR3 consists of 13 residues. V gave up 8 bases and J gave up 2 bases; unmatched junction bases: 3. Clones were sequenced by immunoSEQ multiplex PCR, and TCRdb holds only the in-frame ones, with some missing. The sample shows fewer than 150,000 clones, approximately 81% of them seen only once. The sequenced sample consisted of peripheral blood. The sequence came from a young woman who had recovered from COVID-19. This chain connects TRBV12-3 or TRBV12-4 to TRBJ2-7; 10 nucleotides line up with TRBD1. The CDR3 region has the DNA TGTGCCAGCGGCGGGACAGGGGCCTACGAGCAGTACTTC. It encodes CASGGTGAYEQYF.